The table lists the clone carrying this T cell receptor (beta chain) with a few counts. This record comes from a study of T cells in Graves' hyperthyroidism and ophthalmopathy. What was amplified from RNA transcripts were TCR beta CDR3 regions. The TCR CDR3 was amplified in a first-round RT-PCR using the HTBI primer set. One entry per CDR3 protein results from TCRdb running MiXCR on the multiplex PCR reads. The sample has 250,000 or so distinct CDR3 sequences, roughly 15% seen once. CDR1 is SEHNR, CDR2 FQNEAQ, per germline (reference sequence). CDR3 length: 12 residues. Trimming took 3 bases from V and 5 from J, leaving 4 bases between them.

The receptor was isolated from a woman in her forties or fifties with Graves' hyperthyroidism that later progressed to Graves' ophthalmopathy. The V gene is TRBV7-9, the J gene TRBJ2-2; no reliable D call. The sequencing input was blood. The CDR3 loop reads CASSFWTGELFF. The CDR3 nucleotides read TGTGCCAGCAGCTTCTGGACCGGGGAGCTGTTTTTT.